The rows below give T cell receptor beta chains drawn from one sample of a study of T cells in Graves' hyperthyroidism and ophthalmopathy. TCRdb re-called the multiplex PCR reads with MiXCR, one entry per CDR3 protein. The sample shows hundreds of thousands of distinct CDR3 sequences, 38% of them seen only once. Sequencing was carried out using blood. The source of these receptors is a man aged 18 to 30 with Graves' hyperthyroidism. CDR3s include the opening cysteine and the closing phenylalanine or tryptophan. Each record gives: D gene, clone size, J gene, V gene, CDR3 protein, CDR3 DNA. A D gene is named only where the DNA matches it firmly. Expanded clones are given a class, and other clones once, few, many or no size at all.

D gene: TRBD2; clone size: NA; J gene: TRBJ2-5; V gene: TRBV7-8; CDR3 protein: CASSQGLAIETQYF; CDR3 DNA: TGTGCCAGCAGCCAGGGACTAGCAATTGAGACCCAGTACTTC
D gene: TRBD2; clone size: NA; J gene: TRBJ2-5; V gene: TRBV7-2; CDR3 protein: CASSQDLSSGGQETQYF; CDR3 DNA: TGTGCCAGCAGCCAAGATCTTTCCAGCGGGGGACAAGAGACCCAGTACTTC
D gene: NA; clone size: NA; J gene: TRBJ1-1; V gene: TRBV6-5; CDR3 protein: CASRNDMRAGAFF; CDR3 DNA: TGTGCCAGCAGAAATGATATGAGGGCGGGAGCTTTCTTT
D gene: NA; clone size: few; J gene: TRBJ1-1; V gene: TRBV7-9; CDR3 protein: CASSSDRLGNTEAFF; CDR3 DNA: TGTGCCAGCAGCTCCGATAGGCTGGGAAACACTGAAGCTTTCTTT
D gene: NA; clone size: NA; J gene: TRBJ2-5; V gene: TRBV7-9; CDR3 protein: CASSLTEDTETQYF; CDR3 DNA: TGTGCCAGCAGCTTGACAGAGGACACAGAGACCCAGTACTTC
D gene: NA; clone size: few; J gene: TRBJ1-5; V gene: TRBV10-3; CDR3 protein: CATGTLSNQPQHF; CDR3 DNA: TGTGCCACCGGGACACTTAGCAATCAGCCCCAGCATTTT
D gene: TRBD1; clone size: many; J gene: TRBJ2-2; V gene: TRBV29-1; CDR3 protein: CSGLGQGGTDTGELFF; CDR3 DNA: TGCAGCGGCCTGGGACAGGGCGGAACGGACACCGGGGAGCTGTTTTTT
D gene: NA; clone size: many; J gene: TRBJ1-1; V gene: TRBV7-9; CDR3 protein: CASSPGTDGAFF; CDR3 DNA: TGTGCCAGCAGCCCAGGGACCGACGGAGCTTTCTTT
D gene: TRBD2; clone size: NA; J gene: TRBJ2-5; V gene: TRBV7-9; CDR3 protein: CASSSSGGAVETQYF; CDR3 DNA: TGTGCCAGCAGCTCTAGCGGGGGGGCCGTAGAGACCCAGTACTTC
D gene: TRBD1; clone size: few; J gene: TRBJ1-1; V gene: TRBV10-3; CDR3 protein: CASSPGGQTEAFF; CDR3 DNA: TGTGCCAGCAGTCCAGGGGGCCAAACTGAAGCTTTCTTT
D gene: TRBD1; clone size: many; J gene: TRBJ2-2; V gene: TRBV10-3; CDR3 protein: CAISGTGGDTGELFF; CDR3 DNA: TGTGCCATCAGTGGGACAGGGGGAGACACCGGGGAGCTGTTTTTT
D gene: TRBD2; clone size: NA; J gene: TRBJ2-5; V gene: TRBV4-3; CDR3 protein: CASSQDRAGGQETQYF; CDR3 DNA: TGCGCCAGCAGCCAAGATAGGGCGGGAGGGCAAGAGACCCAGTACTTC
D gene: TRBD1; clone size: many; J gene: TRBJ2-5; V gene: TRBV4-1; CDR3 protein: CASSQILQGETQYF; CDR3 DNA: TGCGCCAGCAGCCAAATTCTACAGGGGGAGACCCAGTACTTC
D gene: NA; clone size: many; J gene: TRBJ2-2; V gene: TRBV10-3; CDR3 protein: CAISEPDTGELFF; CDR3 DNA: TGTGCCATCAGTGAGCCCGATACCGGGGAGCTGTTTTTT
D gene: NA; clone size: NA; J gene: TRBJ2-5; V gene: TRBV7-3; CDR3 protein: CASSLATDETQYF; CDR3 DNA: TGTGCCAGCAGCTTGGCGACAGACGAGACCCAGTACTTC
D gene: NA; clone size: many; J gene: TRBJ1-3; V gene: TRBV20-1; CDR3 protein: CSARQGSGNTIYF; CDR3 DNA: TGCAGTGCTAGGCAGGGGTCTGGAAACACCATATATTTT
D gene: NA; clone size: many; J gene: TRBJ1-2; V gene: TRBV19; CDR3 protein: CASTDIGEADYGYTF; CDR3 DNA: TGTGCCAGTACCGATATAGGCGAGGCAGACTATGGCTACACCTTC
D gene: TRBD1; clone size: few; J gene: TRBJ1-6; V gene: TRBV25-1; CDR3 protein: CASSGTGVGGSPLHF; CDR3 DNA: TGTGCCAGCAGTGGGACAGGGGTAGGAGGATCACCCCTCCACTTT
D gene: NA; clone size: NA; J gene: TRBJ1-1; V gene: TRBV30; CDR3 protein: CAWSVGGMNTEAFF; CDR3 DNA: TGTGCCTGGAGTGTAGGGGGGATGAACACTGAAGCTTTCTTT
D gene: NA; clone size: NA; J gene: TRBJ1-2; V gene: TRBV6-4; CDR3 protein: CASSDSTSRVGGYTF; CDR3 DNA: TGTGCCAGCAGTGACTCGACTTCACGGGTTGGAGGCTACACCTTC
D gene: TRBD1; clone size: NA; J gene: TRBJ1-1; V gene: TRBV29-1; CDR3 protein: CSRQGNTEAFF; CDR3 DNA: TGCAGCAGACAGGGTAACACTGAAGCTTTCTTT
D gene: NA; clone size: few; J gene: TRBJ1-5; V gene: TRBV9; CDR3 protein: CASSSNKARNNQPQHF; CDR3 DNA: TGTGCCAGCAGTTCCAACAAGGCACGAAACAATCAGCCCCAGCATTTT
D gene: NA; clone size: NA; J gene: TRBJ2-2; V gene: TRBV24-1; CDR3 protein: CATSDYTGELFF; CDR3 DNA: TGTGCCACCAGTGATTACACCGGGGAGCTGTTTTTT
D gene: TRBD1; clone size: NA; J gene: TRBJ1-2; V gene: TRBV25-1; CDR3 protein: CASSVPGQGAPGYTF; CDR3 DNA: TGTGCCAGCAGTGTTCCGGGACAGGGGGCGCCCGGCTACACCTTC
D gene: NA; clone size: NA; J gene: TRBJ2-5; V gene: TRBV9; CDR3 protein: CASSSTVGHQETQYF; CDR3 DNA: TGTGCCAGCAGTTCGACAGTGGGGCACCAAGAGACCCAGTACTTC
D gene: NA; clone size: many; J gene: TRBJ2-7; V gene: TRBV11-2; CDR3 protein: CASSLAAPEQYF; CDR3 DNA: TGTGCCAGCAGCTTAGCGGCGCCCGAGCAGTACTTC
D gene: NA; clone size: many; J gene: TRBJ1-1; V gene: TRBV20-1; CDR3 protein: CSAKEVIEAFF; CDR3 DNA: TGCAGTGCTAAGGAGGTAATTGAAGCTTTCTTT
D gene: NA; clone size: NA; J gene: TRBJ2-6; V gene: TRBV15; CDR3 protein: CATSRGLTGANVLTF; CDR3 DNA: TGTGCCACCAGCAGAGGCCTCACAGGGGCCAACGTCCTGACTTTC
D gene: TRBD1; clone size: NA; J gene: TRBJ1-6; V gene: TRBV19; CDR3 protein: CASTPGRGPSPLHF; CDR3 DNA: TGTGCCAGTACCCCTGGTAGGGGGCCATCACCCCTCCACTTT
D gene: TRBD1; clone size: many; J gene: TRBJ1-5; V gene: TRBV2; CDR3 protein: CASSSGTGPPQHF; CDR3 DNA: TGTGCCAGCAGCTCCGGGACAGGGCCGCCCCAGCATTTT
D gene: NA; clone size: NA; J gene: TRBJ2-2; V gene: TRBV14; CDR3 protein: CASSHITFANTGELFF; CDR3 DNA: TGTGCCAGCAGCCATATCACGTTCGCGAACACCGGGGAGCTGTTTTTT